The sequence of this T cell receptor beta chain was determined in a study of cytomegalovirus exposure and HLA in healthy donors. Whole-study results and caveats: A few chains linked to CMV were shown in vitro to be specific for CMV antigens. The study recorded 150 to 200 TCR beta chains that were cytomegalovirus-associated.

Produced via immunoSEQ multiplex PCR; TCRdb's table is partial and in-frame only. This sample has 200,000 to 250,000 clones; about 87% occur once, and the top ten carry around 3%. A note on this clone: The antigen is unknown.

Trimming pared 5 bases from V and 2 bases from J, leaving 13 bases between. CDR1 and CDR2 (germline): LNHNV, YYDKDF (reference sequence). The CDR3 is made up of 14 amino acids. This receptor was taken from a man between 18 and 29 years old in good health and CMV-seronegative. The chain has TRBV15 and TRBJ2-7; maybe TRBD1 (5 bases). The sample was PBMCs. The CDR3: CATSAGFTAYEQYF. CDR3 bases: TGTGCCACCAGCGCAGGGTTTACGGCCTACGAGCAGTACTTC.